This TCR beta chain was identified in a study of blood T cell repertoires in COVID-19. Study in general: There were acute and convalescent COVID-19 samples, and they came from the United States, Italy and Spain.

J lost 3 bases, V lost 3 bases, and 4 bases had no gene match. CDR3 length: 14 amino acids. CDR1 is SGHTA, CDR2 FQGNSA, per germline. Original analysis: The authors estimated nucleated cell counts from reference gene primer amplification. TCRdb's copy holds only in-frame clones and misses some; the assay was immunoSEQ multiplex PCR. That table gives V, J and clone size, and the DNA gave D and trimming. The data hold about 120,000 clones, with approximately 81% observed a single time. The sequenced sample was peripheral blood. The clonotype comes from a man in his sixties with acute or convalescent COVID-19. The chain combines TRBV7-2 with TRBJ2-5; 7 nucleotides agree with TRBD2. CDR3 DNA: TGTGCCAGCAGCTTGACTAGCACCGAAGAGACCCAGTACTTC. As protein: CASSLTSTEETQYF.